This T cell receptor beta chain was recovered during a study of identical twins. The authors used template switching to add a universal primer site and gave cDNA unique molecular identifiers. TCRdb ran MiXCR on the 5' RACE reads and lists one entry per CDR3 protein. The data hold 600,000 to 700,000 distinct CDR3 sequences, with over 20% observed a single time. This clonotype has a handful of counts. What it recognizes is unknown. V was trimmed by 10 bases and J by 4 bases, leaving 14 bases between them. Germline CDR1 reads ENHRY; CDR2 reads SYGVKD. The CDR3 length is 13 residues. Whole-study findings and limits: Insertions ran lower in abundant cord blood beta clonotypes, though not in memory repertoires.

This same sample was also taken into another study, of T cells expressing NK-cell markers. This second study notes: Dominance of the CD3+CD56-NKG2C+ fraction by these clonotypes also held in four donors.

The source is a woman between 18 and 29 years old in good health. Sequenced: PBMCs. The V gene is TRBV10-3, the J gene TRBJ2-1, with D unclear. CDR3: CATQVAVYNEQFF. Written as DNA, the CDR3 is TGTGCCACCCAGGTGGCGGTATACAATGAGCAGTTCTTC.